This T cell receptor (beta chain) was captured in a study of blood T cell repertoires in COVID-19 (dated by TCRdb to about 2020). At the level of the whole study: Samples from collaborators originated in the United States, Italy and Spain and spanned both the acute and convalescent phases of COVID-19. The material from the prospective study consisted of cDNA or gDNA derived from T cells, B-cell-depleted T cells, or PBMCs. Deeply sampled blood TCRbeta repertoires from subjects exposed to, actively infected with, or recovered from COVID-19 were included in the dataset. The repertoires were released in a freely available public database meant as a resource for research on the immune response to SARS-CoV-2. Samples were obtained from the ongoing ImmuneRACE study (first 160 participants) and from 1,200 or so subjects provided by 6 global collaborators. A de-identified subject ID, COVID-19 status, age in years and sex were almost always included in the sample metadata. HLA class I and class II types, where available, came from metadata supplied by the sample provider rather than from assay-based typing. What the work shows at the level of the full study, not this receptor alone: How much clinical and demographic metadata was included differed by source and by participant, and the metadata was provided uncurated.

The CDR3, cysteine through phenylalanine, is 16 amino acids long. Only the CDR3 portion is preserved as DNA: 48 bases, with reading frame beginning at the first base. The germline V gene specifies SGHVS as CDR1 and FQNEAQ as CDR2. After removal of 5 bases from V and 2 bases from J, the junction retains 5 bases not matched to a gene. Collaborating institutions collected whole blood in K2EDTA tubes following their own protocols. For TCRbeta analysis, collaborators shipped samples in one of three forms: frozen whole blood, isolated PBMCs, or DNA extracted from either of those sample types. The sample holds one count of this clone. No cognate antigen has been identified for it. No clone much larger than this one lies a single base away; base qualities are absent. TCRbeta CDR3 regions were amplified from genomic DNA using the immunoSEQ Assay, a bias-controlled multiplex PCR. The published analysis was carried out like this. Within the assay, amplification of reference gene primers was used to estimate how many nucleated cells each sample contained. Sequence reads were collapsed and filtered to measure the absolute abundance of every unique TCRbeta CDR3 rearrangement. Productive Simpson clonality was computed per sample as the square root of Simpson's diversity index over productive rearrangements. Drawn from immuneACCESS, this table holds only the in-frame rearrangements with V and J called that TCRdb kept. Clones are partly lost; checked studies trace under half to an unresolved V gene and leave the rest unexplained. The DNA gave D and trimming, while V, J and clone size come from that table. The sample data list hundreds of thousands of clones, and more than 75% of these were observed just once. The top ten clones comprise 3% to 3.5% of the sample.

Sequenced sample: peripheral blood. This TCR was sampled from a man aged 55 to 70 with acute or convalescent COVID-19. The sequence links TRBV7-8 to TRBJ2-6; TRBD1 matches 8 bases in the middle. The CDR3 region has the sequence CASSRTGRTGANVLTF. The DNA sequence is as follows: TGTGCCAGCAGCCGGACAGGGAGAACTGGGGCCAACGTCCTGACTTTC.